In this sample, the clone carrying this T cell receptor (beta chain) turned up a few times. Original analysis: Amplified reference gene primers provided the basis for estimating nucleated cell counts. Method: immunoSEQ multiplex PCR; TCRdb's copy keeps in-frame clones and lacks some. Clonal size and the V and J genes are those of that table, whereas D and trimming came from the DNA. The data hold approximately 170,000 clones, with about 81% observed a single time. These data come from a study of blood T cell repertoires in COVID-19. At the level of the study: COVID-19 samples collected from the United States, Italy and Spain covered acute and convalescent phases. Nucleic acid was either cDNA or gDNA, and it came from T cells, B-cell-depleted T cells, or PBMCs.

The ends were cut back, 5 bases at V and 8 bases at J, with 13 bases in the middle. The CDR3 consists of 12 residues. Germline V gives CDR1 SGHDT, CDR2 YYEEEE. The sequenced sample consisted of peripheral blood. The chain recombines TRBV5-6 with TRBJ1-2; the D is unclear. This clonotype was obtained from a man aged 55 to 70 with active or convalescent COVID-19. The CDR3 bases are TGTGCCAGCAGTCCGACCCGGGGAGGCTACACCTTC. It codes for CASSPTRGGYTF.